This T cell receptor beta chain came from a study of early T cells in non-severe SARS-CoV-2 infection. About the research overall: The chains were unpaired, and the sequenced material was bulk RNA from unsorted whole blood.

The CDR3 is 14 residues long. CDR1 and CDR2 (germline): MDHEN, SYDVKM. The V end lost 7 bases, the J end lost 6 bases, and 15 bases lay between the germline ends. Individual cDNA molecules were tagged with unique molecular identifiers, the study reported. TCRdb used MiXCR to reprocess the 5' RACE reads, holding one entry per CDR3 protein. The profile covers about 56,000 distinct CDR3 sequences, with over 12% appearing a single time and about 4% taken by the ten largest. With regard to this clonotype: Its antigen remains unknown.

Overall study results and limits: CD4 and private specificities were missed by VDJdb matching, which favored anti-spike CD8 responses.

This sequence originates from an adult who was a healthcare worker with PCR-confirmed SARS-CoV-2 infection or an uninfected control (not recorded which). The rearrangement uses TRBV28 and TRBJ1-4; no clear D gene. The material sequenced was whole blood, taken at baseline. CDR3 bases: TGTGCCAGCAAGAGTGGAGATGTGGATGAAAAACTGTTTTTT. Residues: CASKSGDVDEKLFF.